The 8 T cell receptor beta chains below were found in one sample sequenced in a study of T cells in tuberculosis. The data were produced by immunoSEQ multiplex PCR, yet TCRdb's version contains in-frame clones alone and is incomplete. The sample has 35,000 to 55,000 clones; roughly 95% are singletons. Sequencing was done on a sample of PBMCs. These receptors all stem from a donor aged 10 to 29 with latent tuberculosis or without tuberculosis infection.

The V and J genes are TRBV1 and TRBJ1-3; the table assigns TRBD1, which was not confirmed against the DNA. TRBV1 is reported as a pseudogene. This CDR3 has 18 residues. This chain's CDR3 is CTSSANPTTDISGNTIYF. The CDR3 nucleotides read TGCACCAGCAGCGCTAATCCTACGACAGACATCTCTGGAAACACCATATATTTT.

The chain employs TRBV7-8 and TRBJ2-7, with 11 bases matching TRBD1. This CDR3 comprises 15 residues. Germline loops: CDR1 SGHVS, CDR2 FQNEAQ. The trim removed 5 bases at V and 2 bases at J, leaving 5 bases unmatched. The CDR3 DNA sequence: TGTGCCAGCAGCCCAGAGGACAGGGGGCCCTACGAGCAGTACTTC. Protein: CASSPEDRGPYEQYF.

This rearrangement joins TRBV6-5 to TRBJ2-1; D remains ambiguous. The CDR3 runs to 15 residues. Deletions cut 2 bases from V and 2 bases from J, with 10 bases between. Per germline, CDR1 MNHEY and CDR2 SVGAGI. CDR3 in amino acids: CASSYRRVAYNEQFF. The CDR3, as DNA: TGTGCCAGCAGTTACCGCCGGGTGGCCTACAATGAGCAGTTCTTC.

The chain carries TRBV30 and TRBJ2-3; 7 positions agree with TRBD2. Trimming removed 4 bases from V and 0 bases from J; junction bases left unmatched: 7. CDR1 and CDR2 from the germline V gene are GTSNPN and SVGIG (reference sequence). CDR3 length equals 15 residues. The CDR3 bases are TGTGCCTGGACCCGGGGGGACCGGAGCACAGATACGCAGTATTTT. Amino acids: CAWTRGDRSTDTQYF.

The CDR3 DNA is TGTGCCAGCAGCTTTGCGACAGGGGGCTCGGAGCAGTTCTTC. Its translation is CASSFATGGSEQFF. The chain is built from TRBV7-2 and TRBJ2-1; TRBD1 agrees at 10 bases. The germline V gene encodes CDR1 SGHTA and CDR2 FQGNSA. V shed 3 bases and J 10 bases; nucleotides not matched to a gene: 6. The CDR3 is 14 amino acids.

The V gene is TRBV25-1, the J gene TRBJ2-2; D not resolved. V shed 0 bases and J shed 7 bases, with 6 bases lying between them. Germline CDR1 reads MGHDK; CDR2 reads SYGVNS. This CDR3 contains 13 residues. CDR3 sequence reads: CASSEYWSGELFF. The CDR3 region has the DNA TGTGCCAGCAGTGAATATTGGAGCGGGGAGCTGTTTTTT.

The table lists this clone with a count of one. J is TRBJ1-1 and V is TRBV7-8, with D possibly TRBD1 on 5 matching bases. The germline V and J ends were trimmed by 0 bases and 1 base, with 15 bases remaining between them. This CDR3 contains 17 residues. Germline V gives CDR1 SGHVS, CDR2 FQNEAQ. The chain's CDR3 is CASSLAAPGLKNTEAFF. The CDR3 DNA is TGTGCCAGCAGCTTAGCAGCCCCGGGACTGAAGAACACTGAAGCTTTCTTT.

The rearrangement uses TRBV6-6 and TRBJ2-7, with 10 bases that match TRBD2. The CDR3 is 14 residues long. CDR1 is MNHNY, CDR2 SVGAGI, per germline (reference sequence). With 7 bases clipped from V and 5 bases from J, the junction kept 8 bases outside the gene matches. The CDR3 DNA sequence: TGTGCCAGCACCCCTAGCGGGAGCGAGGACGAGCAGTACTTC. Amino acid sequence: CASTPSGSEDEQYF.